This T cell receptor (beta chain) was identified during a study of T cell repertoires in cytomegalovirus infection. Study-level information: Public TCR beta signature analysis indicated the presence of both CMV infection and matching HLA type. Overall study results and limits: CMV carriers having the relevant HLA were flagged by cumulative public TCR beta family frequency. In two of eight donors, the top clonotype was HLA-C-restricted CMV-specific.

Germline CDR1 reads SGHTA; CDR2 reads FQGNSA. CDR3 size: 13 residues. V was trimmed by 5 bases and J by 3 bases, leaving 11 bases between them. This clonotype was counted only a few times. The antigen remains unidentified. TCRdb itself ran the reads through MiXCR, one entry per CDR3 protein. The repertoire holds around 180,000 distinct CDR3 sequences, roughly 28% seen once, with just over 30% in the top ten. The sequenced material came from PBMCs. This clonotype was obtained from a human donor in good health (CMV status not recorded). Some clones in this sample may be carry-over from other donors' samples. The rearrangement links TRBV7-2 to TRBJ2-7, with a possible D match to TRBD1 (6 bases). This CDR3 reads CASSPGQLYEQYF. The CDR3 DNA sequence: TGTGCCAGCAGCCCCGGACAGCTCTACGAGCAGTACTTC.